Reported below is one TCR beta chain. A read error may be the cause here, since a much bigger clone is one base away. Every individual TCR cDNA molecule carried its own unique molecular identifier, which allowed correction of PCR and sequencing errors. TCRdb reanalysed the 5' RACE reads using MiXCR and keeps one entry per CDR3 protein. In the table there are tens of thousands of distinct CDR3 sequences, roughly 4.9% of which are singletons. Time point denoted: sample taken at primary tumor resection. Researchers sequenced whole RNA taken from tumor, nontumor lung or frozen PBMC without sorting. CDR1 is LNHNV, CDR2 YYDKDF, per germline (reference sequence). Trimming pared 1 base from V and 6 bases from J, leaving 13 bases between. This CDR3 contains 15 residues. This record comes from a study of spatial heterogeneity in lung cancer. Study-wide context: A consistent excess of beta-chain over alpha-chain sequences was detected. The study observed each unique TCR and UMI combination more than ten times on average in raw reads.

The sequence derives from a female donor with early-stage non-small cell lung cancer. V usage is TRBV15 and J usage is TRBJ2-1, with a weak D call TRBD2 (6 bases). This sample comprised PBMCs, obtained at surgery. The CDR3 loop is CATSRGGGPFNEQFF. The CDR3, as DNA: TGTGCCACCAGCAGAGGGGGAGGCCCCTTCAATGAGCAGTTCTTC.